The 30 T cell receptor beta chains below were found in one sample sequenced in a study of shared clonotypes between healthy human individuals. Clones were read by immunoSEQ multiplex PCR, and TCRdb kept only the in-frame ones, dropping some. The sample contains 2,500,000 or so clones, over 85% of which appear only once. Material: naive CD4+ T cells sorted from blood. Stated subset: CD45RA+ positively selected. All receptors come from a man younger than 30 in good health.

The genes are TRBV6-5 and TRBJ2-7, with TRBD2 identical over 7 bases. Germline CDR1 MNHEY, CDR2 SVGAGI. Unmatched junction bases numbered 7, after V lost 5 bases and J lost 6 bases. CDR3 length equals 13 residues. Here the CDR3 reads CASSQLAGGEQYF. CDR3 in DNA: TGTGCCAGCAGTCAGTTAGCGGGCGGCGAGCAGTACTTC.

The chain is built from TRBV5-4 and TRBJ2-2; D could derive from TRBD1 or TRBD2 (5 bases each). CDR1 is SGHNT and CDR2 is YYREEE in the germline V gene (reference sequence). Trimming took off 2 bases at V and 4 bases at J, with 9 bases between the two ends. The CDR3 has 14 residues. CDR3 DNA: TGTGCCAGCAGCTTTCTGGGGACCACCGGGGAGCTGTTTTTT. Translation gives CASSFLGTTGELFF.

The chain is built from TRBV7-2 and TRBJ2-7, with 10 nucleotides matching TRBD1. This CDR3 has 15 residues. V trimming: 1 base; J trimming: 5 bases; junction bases outside the gene matches: 5. Per the germline V gene, CDR1 is SGHTA and CDR2 is FQGNSA. CDR3 coding DNA: TGTGCCAGCAGCTTAGGCCTAGGGACAGGGGACGAGCAGTACTTC. It codes for CASSLGLGTGDEQYF.

For this clone: Other DNA variants within this sample encode the same CDR3. The V call is TRBV7-9, the J call TRBJ2-7, with TRBD1 matching 7 bases. J gave up 5 bases and V 0 bases, and 1 base lay outside the gene matches. The germline CDR1 and CDR2 sequences are SEHNR and FQNEAQ (reference sequence). The CDR3 sequence is 13 residues long. The CDR3 DNA sequence: TGTGCCAGCAGCTTAGCAGGGGGCGACGAGCAGTACTTC. Its translation: CASSLAGGDEQYF.

The DNA for the CDR3 is TGTGCCAGCAGTTTCAACCGGGACGGGTCGTTCTCTGGAAACACCATATATTTT. This sequence encodes CASSFNRDGSFSGNTIYF. This chain links TRBV28 with TRBJ1-3, with D perhaps matching TRBD1 (5 bases). Looked up from germline, CDR1 is MDHEN and CDR2 is SYDVKM. The CDR3 covers 18 residues. With 3 bases removed from V and 0 bases from J, the gap between germline ends came to 18 bases.

This sequence joins TRBV27 and TRBJ1-6; 7 bases match TRBD1. Germline CDR1 MNHEY, CDR2 SMNVEV (reference sequence). There are 16 residues in the CDR3. Trimming took 5 bases from V and 0 from J; bases not matched to a gene: 4. The CDR3 protein is CASSLTGVSYNSPLHF. CDR3 bases: TGTGCCAGCAGTCTCACAGGGGTCTCCTATAATTCACCCCTCCACTTT.

This chain uses TRBV2 with TRBJ2-7; D is ambiguous. Trimming removed 5 bases from V and 3 bases from J, with 8 bases in between. Germline-derived CDR1 and CDR2 are SNHLY and FYNNEI. The CDR3 runs to 12 residues. DNA of the CDR3: TGTGCCAGCAGTCTAACCTACTACGAGCAGTACTTC. This encodes CASSLTYYEQYF.

J is TRBJ2-5 and V is TRBV7-2; no firm D call. CDR3 size: 13 residues. V lost 3 bases to trimming and J lost 5 bases, with 10 bases between them. Germline CDR1 SGHTA, CDR2 FQGNSA. The CDR3 sequence: CASSFGWVETQYF. In DNA, the CDR3 is TGTGCCAGCAGCTTTGGCTGGGTCGAGACCCAGTACTTC.

In this sample, this clone turned up a few times. CDR3 nucleotides: TGTGCCAGTAGTCCAGACAGGGGGCGAGGGTATCAGCCCCAGCATTTT. It translates to CASSPDRGRGYQPQHF. V is TRBV19 and J is TRBJ1-5; 10 bases line up with TRBD1. CDR1 is LNHDA, CDR2 SQIVND, per germline (reference sequence). This CDR3 comprises 16 residues. Trimming took 5 bases from V and 5 from J; bases not matched to a gene: 9.

This rearrangement joins TRBV6-6 to TRBJ2-7; TRBD1 is a possible D gene (6 bases). Germline V gene sequence: CDR1 MNHNY, CDR2 SVGAGI (reference sequence). The V end lost 2 bases, the J end lost 2 bases, and 16 bases lay between the germline ends. This CDR3 is built from 16 residues. The CDR3 nucleotides are TGTGCCAGCAGTTACACGGATTGGACAGAAACCTACGAGCAGTACTTC. Its protein is CASSYTDWTETYEQYF.

The chain joins TRBV5-1 to TRBJ2-7, with D perhaps assigned TRBD1 or TRBD2 (5 bases each). Germline V gene lookup returns CDR1 SGHRS and CDR2 YFSETQ. CDR3 size: 14 residues. Deletions cut 4 bases from V and 2 bases from J, with 13 bases between. The CDR3 is CASSPAGSPYEQYF. For the CDR3, the DNA is TGCGCCAGCAGCCCCGCAGGGAGCCCCTACGAGCAGTACTTC.

The rearrangement links TRBV5-6 to TRBJ1-1, with D tentatively TRBD1 (5 bases). The CDR3 has 15 residues. Germline CDR1 reads SGHDT; CDR2 reads YYEEEE. Trimming cost V 2 bases and J 2 bases, with 13 bases left between them. CDR3 loop: CASSFRRTTNTEAFF. The CDR3 bases are TGTGCCAGCAGCTTTCGCCGGACAACCAACACTGAAGCTTTCTTT.

With regard to this clone: The sample contains more than one DNA sequence encoding this CDR3. CDR3 DNA: TGCGCCAGCAGCGAGGGACAGGGTACAGATACGCAGTATTTT. Translated, it gives CASSEGQGTDTQYF. The chain is built from TRBV5-1 and TRBJ2-3; TRBD1 agrees at 9 bases. The CDR3 is 14 residues long. V was pared by 4 bases and J by 3 bases, with 3 bases of the junction left unmatched. The germline CDR1 and CDR2 sequences are SGHRS and YFSETQ.

The V and J genes are TRBV6-5 and TRBJ2-1; tentative D call: TRBD1 (6 bases). Trimming left V 6 bases short and J 1 base short, with 10 bases between. The CDR3 sequence is 14 residues long. The germline V gene has CDR1 MNHEY and CDR2 SVGAGI. CDR3 in DNA: TGTGCCAGCAGAATAGACAGGTCCTACAATGAGCAGTTCTTC. It yields the protein CASRIDRSYNEQFF.

This clone was seen more than once but under ten times. The J gene is TRBJ2-5, the V gene TRBV30; 9 bases line up with TRBD2. Germline assignment: CDR1 GTSNPN and CDR2 SVGIG (reference sequence). After removal of 8 bases from V and 4 bases from J, the junction contained 8 bases not matched to a gene. CDR3 length: 13 amino acids. Here the CDR3 reads CAGTPAGGETQYF. The CDR3 coding sequence is TGTGCCGGGACTCCAGCGGGAGGAGAGACCCAGTACTTC.

The chain carries TRBV6-6 and TRBJ1-2, with D maybe TRBD1 (6 bases). Germline CDR1 reads MNHNY; CDR2 reads SVGAGI (reference sequence). The CDR3 consists of 16 residues. Trimming removed 7 bases from V and 3 bases from J, with 21 bases in between. The CDR3 nucleotides are TGTGCCAGCACTTTAGGCACAGGGTTGGTTGACTATGGCTACACCTTC. This gives the protein CASTLGTGLVDYGYTF.

This chain links TRBV6-5 with TRBJ2-1; D ambiguous. The CDR3 totals 14 residues. Germline V CDR1 and CDR2: MNHEY, SVGAGI. Trimming shortened V by 3 bases and J by 7 bases, and 13 bases separated the two germline ends. Here the CDR3 reads CASSYSRIRNEQFF. The CDR3 coding sequence is TGTGCCAGCAGTTATTCCCGGATTAGAAATGAGCAGTTCTTC.

The chain has TRBV6-6 and TRBJ1-2; the D gene is possibly TRBD1 (5 bases). The V and J ends lost 1 base and 0 bases respectively, with 9 bases between them. The CDR3 sequence is 15 residues long. The germline V gene encodes CDR1 MNHNY and CDR2 SVGAGI (reference sequence). CDR3 protein: CASSYYKTANYGYTF. The CDR3 DNA is TGTGCCAGCAGTTACTACAAGACAGCTAACTATGGCTACACCTTC.

This clone appeared a single time. V usage is TRBV11-2 and J usage is TRBJ2-4; 7 bases fit TRBD2. The CDR3 sequence is 19 residues long. The V segment lost 1 base and the J segment 0 bases; nucleotides outside the gene matches: 12. The germline V gene encodes CDR1 SGHAT and CDR2 FQNNGV. The CDR3 DNA follows: TGTGCCAGCAGCTTAGTATCGTCTAGCGGACATGTAGCCAAAAACATTCAGTACTTC. Translation: CASSLVSSSGHVAKNIQYF.

The rearrangement uses TRBV6-5 and TRBJ1-5, with D tentatively TRBD1 (6 bases). The ends were cut back, 5 bases at V and 6 bases at J, with 14 bases in the middle. In germline, CDR1 is MNHEY, CDR2 SVGAGI. The CDR3 sequence is 14 residues long. Here the CDR3 reads CASSPSGVPQPQHF. The CDR3 nucleotides are TGTGCCAGCAGTCCCTCAGGGGTCCCTCAGCCCCAGCATTTT.

With respect to this clone: Germline and junction disagree at one end, which may indicate a read error. The J gene is TRBJ2-1, the V gene TRBV20-1; 7 bases are shared with TRBD2. This CDR3 contains 11 residues. Germline CDR1 and CDR2: DFQATT and SNEGSKA (reference sequence). The CDR3 bases are TGCGGTGCGGGGGCCTACAATGAGCAGTTCTTC. Its translation: CGAGAYNEQFF.

This clone was seen more than once but under ten times. This sequence joins TRBV5-1 and TRBJ1-2; tentatively, D is TRBD1 (5 bases). This CDR3 contains 12 residues. Per germline, CDR1 SGHRS and CDR2 YFSETQ. The V gene lost 3 bases and the J gene lost 8 bases, with 11 bases spanning the gap. This chain's CDR3 is CASSSGLEGYTF. The CDR3 DNA follows: TGCGCCAGCAGCTCGGGGCTCGAGGGCTACACCTTC.

V and J are TRBV6-5 and TRBJ1-1; the match to TRBD1 covers 9 bases. Germline CDR1 and CDR2: MNHEY and SVGAGI. The CDR3 has 12 residues. V trimming: 4 bases; J trimming: 11 bases; junction bases outside the gene matches: 5. CDR3 sequence reads: CASSSGTGRAFF. CDR3 sequence (DNA): TGTGCCAGCAGTTCCGGGACAGGGAGGGCTTTCTTT.

This chain uses TRBV18 with TRBJ2-7, with D perhaps TRBD1 (6 bases). Germline V CDR1 and CDR2: KGHSH, LQKENI. V was trimmed by 3 bases and J by 4 bases, leaving 13 bases between them. CDR3 length: 14 amino acids. In DNA, the CDR3 is TGTGCCAGCTCACCCCCCGGGACAATTTACGAGCAGTACTTC. It is translated as CASSPPGTIYEQYF.

The sample holds a few counts of this clone. This sequence joins TRBV7-3 and TRBJ1-3; D perhaps matches TRBD1 (5 bases). Germline V gives CDR1 SGHTA, CDR2 FQGTGA. Trimming removed 5 bases from V and 0 bases from J, with 11 bases in between. The CDR3 is 15 residues long. CDR3 in DNA: TGTGCCAGCAGCAGGGGACCGGGCTCTGGAAACACCATATATTTT. Translated, it gives CASSRGPGSGNTIYF. Full variable domain (rest looked up from reference TRBV7-3 and TRBJ1-3): GAGVSQTPSNKVTEKGKYVELRCDPISGHTALYWYRQSLGQGPEFLIYFQGTGAADDSGLPNDRFFAVRPEGSVSTLKIQRTERGDSAVYLCASSRGPGSGNTIYFGEGSWLTVV.

The chain links TRBV10-3 to TRBJ2-7; D unresolved. The ends were cut back, 8 bases at V and 4 bases at J, with 9 bases in the middle. Germline loops: CDR1 ENHRY, CDR2 SYGVKD. This CDR3 comprises 11 residues. CDR3 nucleotides: TGTGCCATCGGGAAAGGGTACGAGCAGTACTTC. Its protein product is CAIGKGYEQYF.

CDR3 protein: CASSATGLDTQYF. The CDR3 region has the DNA TGTGCCAGCTCAGCAACGGGGTTAGATACGCAGTATTTT. The chain recombines TRBV18 with TRBJ2-3; D might be TRBD2 (5 bases). The V end was cut by 5 bases, the J end by 5 bases, with 11 bases between. This CDR3 spans 13 amino acids. CDR1 KGHSH and CDR2 LQKENI come from the germline V gene.

Notes on this clone: Germline and junction disagree at one end, which may indicate a read error. This chain uses TRBV19 with TRBJ2-7; 9 positions match TRBD2. Germline CDR1 and CDR2: LNHDA and SQIVND (reference sequence). There are 14 residues in the CDR3. As DNA, the CDR3 is TGTGCCCGTAGTTTGGTAATAGCGGGAGACGAGCAGTACTTC. Translated, it gives CARSLVIAGDEQYF.

J is TRBJ2-7 and V is TRBV9, with 7 positions matching TRBD1. CDR3 length: 14 amino acids. The V and J ends lost 3 bases and 6 bases, in that order; junction bases with no gene match: 9. Looked up from germline, CDR1 is SGDLS and CDR2 is YYNGEE. The CDR3 DNA reads as TGTGCCAGCAGCGCTTTGAGGGACAGCTCCGAGCAGTACTTC. Amino acids: CASSALRDSSEQYF.

The CDR3 bases are TGTGCCAGCAGAGGGCAGACCGGTGGCTACACCTTC. Protein sequence: CASRGQTGGYTF. V and J are TRBV11-2 and TRBJ1-2, with D unclear. CDR1 is SGHAT and CDR2 is FQNNGV in the germline V gene. This CDR3 has 12 amino acids. The ends were cut back, 6 bases at V and 7 bases at J, with 12 bases in the middle.